This T cell receptor (beta chain) was captured in a study of technical replicates of blood from several donors. Libraries were prepared by immunoSEQ multiplex PCR; TCRdb keeps only in-frame clonotypes and omits some of them. The sample consists of roughly 71,000 clones, roughly 95% of them appearing once. The CDR3 extends over 17 amino acids. Germline lookup yields CDR1 MGHRA and CDR2 YSYEKL. V lost 0 bases and J lost 0, with 12 bases in between. The rearrangement joins TRBV4-1 to TRBJ1-3; tentative D call: TRBD1 (6 bases). The source is a human donor in good health. The sample comprised T cells isolated from PBMCs. For the CDR3, the DNA is TGCGCCAGCAGCCAAGATTTAGGACAGTACTCTGGAAACACCATATATTTT. This codes for CASSQDLGQYSGNTIYF.